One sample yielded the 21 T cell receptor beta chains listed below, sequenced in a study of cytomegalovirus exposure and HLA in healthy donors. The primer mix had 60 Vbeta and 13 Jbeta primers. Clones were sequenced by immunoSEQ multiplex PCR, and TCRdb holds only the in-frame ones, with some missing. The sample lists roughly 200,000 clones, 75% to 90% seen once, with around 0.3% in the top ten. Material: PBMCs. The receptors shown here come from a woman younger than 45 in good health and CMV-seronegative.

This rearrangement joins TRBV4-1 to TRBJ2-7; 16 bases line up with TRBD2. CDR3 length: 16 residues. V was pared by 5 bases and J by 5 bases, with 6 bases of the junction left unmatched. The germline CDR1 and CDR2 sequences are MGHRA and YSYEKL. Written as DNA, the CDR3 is TGCGCCAGCAGCGATGGGACTAGCGGGAGGGTCCACGAGCAGTACTTC. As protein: CASSDGTSGRVHEQYF.

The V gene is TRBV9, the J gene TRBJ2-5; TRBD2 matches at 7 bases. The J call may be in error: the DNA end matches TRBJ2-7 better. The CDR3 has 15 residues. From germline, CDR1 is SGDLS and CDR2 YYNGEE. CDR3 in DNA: TGTGCCAGCAGCGTAGGGGGAGGGGTCTCCTACGAGCAGTACTTC. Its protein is CASSVGGGVSYEQYF.

The chain's CDR3 is CASSYRPVEGYTF. The CDR3 bases are TGTGCCAGCAGTTACCGCCCTGTAGAAGGCTACACCTTC. The chain uses TRBV6-6 and TRBJ1-2, with no clear D. Germline CDR1 is MNHNY and CDR2 is SVGAGI (reference sequence). The germline V and J ends were trimmed by 2 bases and 8 bases, with 12 bases remaining between them. The CDR3 length is 13 residues.

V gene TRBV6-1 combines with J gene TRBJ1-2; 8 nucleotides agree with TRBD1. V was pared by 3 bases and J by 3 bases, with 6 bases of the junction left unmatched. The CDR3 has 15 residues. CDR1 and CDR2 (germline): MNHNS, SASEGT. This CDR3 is CASSDLGQGDYGYTF. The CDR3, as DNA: TGTGCCAGCAGTGATTTAGGACAGGGAGACTATGGCTACACCTTC.

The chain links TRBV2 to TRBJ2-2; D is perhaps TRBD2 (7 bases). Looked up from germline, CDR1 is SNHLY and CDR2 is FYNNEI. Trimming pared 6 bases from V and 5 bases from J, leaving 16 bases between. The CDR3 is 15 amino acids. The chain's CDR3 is CASRTGGGWTGELFF. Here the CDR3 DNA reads TGTGCCAGCAGAACGGGGGGCGGTTGGACCGGGGAGCTGTTTTTT.

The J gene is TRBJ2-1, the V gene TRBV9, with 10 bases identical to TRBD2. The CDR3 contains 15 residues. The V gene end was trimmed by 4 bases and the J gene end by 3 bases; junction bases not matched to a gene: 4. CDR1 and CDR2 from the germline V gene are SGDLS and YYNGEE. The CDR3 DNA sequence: TGTGCCAGCAGCCCCCGGACTAGCGGCTACAATGAGCAGTTCTTC. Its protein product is CASSPRTSGYNEQFF.

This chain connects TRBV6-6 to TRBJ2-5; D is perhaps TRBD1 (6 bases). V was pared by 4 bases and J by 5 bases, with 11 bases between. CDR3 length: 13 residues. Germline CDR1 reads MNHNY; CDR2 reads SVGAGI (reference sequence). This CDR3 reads CASSSGTLETQYF. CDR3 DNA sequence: TGTGCCAGCAGTTCCGGGACACTCGAGACCCAGTACTTC.

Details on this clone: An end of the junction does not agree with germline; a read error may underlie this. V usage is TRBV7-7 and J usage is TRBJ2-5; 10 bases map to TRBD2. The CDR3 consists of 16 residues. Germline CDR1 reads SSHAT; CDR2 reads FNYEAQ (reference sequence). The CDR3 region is CASSRGRTSGLETQYF. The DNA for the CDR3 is TGTGCTAGCAGCCGGGGGCGGACTAGCGGATTAGAGACCCAGTACTTC. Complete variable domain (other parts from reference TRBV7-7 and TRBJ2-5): GAGVSQSPRYKVTKRGQDVTLRCDPISSHATLYWYQQALGQGPEFLTYFNYEAQPDKSGLPSDRFSAERPEGSISTLTIQRTEQRDSAMYRCASSRGRTSGLETQYFGPGTRLLVL.

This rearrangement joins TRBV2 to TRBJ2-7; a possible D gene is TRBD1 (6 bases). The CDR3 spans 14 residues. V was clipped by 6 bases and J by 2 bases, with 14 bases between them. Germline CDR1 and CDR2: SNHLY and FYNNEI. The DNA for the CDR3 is TGTGCCAGCAGGGCGGACAGCGCAGCCTACGAGCAGTACTTC. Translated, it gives CASRADSAAYEQYF.

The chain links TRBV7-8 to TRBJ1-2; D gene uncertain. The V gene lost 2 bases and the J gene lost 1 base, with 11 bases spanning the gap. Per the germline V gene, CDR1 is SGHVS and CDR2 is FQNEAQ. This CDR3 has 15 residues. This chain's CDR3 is CASSLNSGLNYGYTF. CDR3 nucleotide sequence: TGTGCCAGCAGCTTAAATTCAGGACTTAACTATGGCTACACCTTC.

This chain's CDR3 is CASSSGGAGYEQYF. DNA for the CDR3: TGTGCCAGCAGTTCCGGGGGGGCCGGATACGAGCAGTACTTC. The V and J genes are TRBV28 and TRBJ2-7; 8 bases match TRBD2. V was clipped by 4 bases and J by 4 bases; unmatched bases: 6. This CDR3 is 14 amino acids long. Germline V gives CDR1 MDHEN, CDR2 SYDVKM.

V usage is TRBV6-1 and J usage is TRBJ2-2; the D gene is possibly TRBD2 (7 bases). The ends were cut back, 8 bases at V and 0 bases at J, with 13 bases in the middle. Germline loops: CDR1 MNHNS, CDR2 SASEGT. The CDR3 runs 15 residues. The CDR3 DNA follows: TGTGCCAGCCCGAGGGGGGGAGCGAACACCGGGGAGCTGTTTTTT. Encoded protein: CASPRGGANTGELFF.

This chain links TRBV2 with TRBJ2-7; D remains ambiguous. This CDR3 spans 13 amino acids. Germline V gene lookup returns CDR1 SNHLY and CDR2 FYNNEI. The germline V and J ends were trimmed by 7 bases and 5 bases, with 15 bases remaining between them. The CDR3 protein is CASTSSPPDEQYF. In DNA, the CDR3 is TGTGCCAGCACCTCCTCCCCTCCTGACGAGCAGTACTTC. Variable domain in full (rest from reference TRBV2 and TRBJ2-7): EPEVTQTPSHQVTQMGQEVILRCVPISNHLYFYWYRQILGQKVEFLVSFYNNEISEKSEIFDDQFSVERPDGSNFTLKIRSTKLEDSAMYFCASTSSPPDEQYFGPGTRLTVT.

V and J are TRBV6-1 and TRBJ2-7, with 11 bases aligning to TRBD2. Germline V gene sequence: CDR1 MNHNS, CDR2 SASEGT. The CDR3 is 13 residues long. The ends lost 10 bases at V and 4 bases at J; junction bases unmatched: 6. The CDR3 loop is CAIELAGAYEQYF. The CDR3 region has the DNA TGTGCCATCGAACTAGCGGGAGCTTACGAGCAGTACTTC.

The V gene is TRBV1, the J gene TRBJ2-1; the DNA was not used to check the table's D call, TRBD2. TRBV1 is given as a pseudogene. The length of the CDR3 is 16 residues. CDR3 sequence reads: CTSARFSGRAGNEQFF. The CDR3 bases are TGCACCAGCGCCCGATTTAGCGGGAGGGCCGGCAATGAGCAGTTCTTC.

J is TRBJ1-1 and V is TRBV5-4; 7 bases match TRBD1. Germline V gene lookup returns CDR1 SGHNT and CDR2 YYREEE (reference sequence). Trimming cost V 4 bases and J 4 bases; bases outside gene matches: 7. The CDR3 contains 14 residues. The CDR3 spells CASSIGTATTEAFF. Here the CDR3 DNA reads TGTGCCAGCAGCATCGGGACAGCGACCACTGAAGCTTTCTTT.

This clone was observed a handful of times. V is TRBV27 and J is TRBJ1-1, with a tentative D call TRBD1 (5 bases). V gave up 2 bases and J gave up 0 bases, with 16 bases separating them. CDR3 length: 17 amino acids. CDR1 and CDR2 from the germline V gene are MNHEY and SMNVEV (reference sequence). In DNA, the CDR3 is TGTGCCAGCAGTTTAACACCATTGCGGGGCCTGAACACTGAAGCTTTCTTT. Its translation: CASSLTPLRGLNTEAFF.

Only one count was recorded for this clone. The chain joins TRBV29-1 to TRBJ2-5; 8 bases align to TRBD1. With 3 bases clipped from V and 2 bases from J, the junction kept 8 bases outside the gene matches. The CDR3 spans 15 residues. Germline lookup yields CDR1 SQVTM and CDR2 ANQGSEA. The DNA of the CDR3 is TGCAGCGTTGATCAGGGGGCTGGGGGGCAAGAGACCCAGTACTTC. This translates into CSVDQGAGGQETQYF. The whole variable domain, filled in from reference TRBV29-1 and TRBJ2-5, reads SAVISQKPSRDICQRGTSLTIQCQVDSQVTMMFWYRQQPGQSLTLIATANQGSEATYESGFVIDKFPISRPNLTFSTLTVSNMSPEDSSIYLCSVDQGAGGQETQYFGPGTRLLVL.

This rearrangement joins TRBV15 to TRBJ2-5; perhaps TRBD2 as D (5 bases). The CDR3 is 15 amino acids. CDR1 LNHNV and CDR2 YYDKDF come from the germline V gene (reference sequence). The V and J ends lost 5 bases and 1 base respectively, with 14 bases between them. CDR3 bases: TGTGCCACCAGCCTCGAGGGCGGGTCCCAAGAGACCCAGTACTTC. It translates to CATSLEGGSQETQYF. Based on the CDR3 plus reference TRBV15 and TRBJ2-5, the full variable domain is DAMVIQNPRYQVTQFGKPVTLSCSQTLNHNVMYWYQQKSSQAPKLLFHYYDKDFNNEADTPDNFQSRRPNTSFCFLDIRSPGLGDTAMYLCATSLEGGSQETQYFGPGTRLLVL.

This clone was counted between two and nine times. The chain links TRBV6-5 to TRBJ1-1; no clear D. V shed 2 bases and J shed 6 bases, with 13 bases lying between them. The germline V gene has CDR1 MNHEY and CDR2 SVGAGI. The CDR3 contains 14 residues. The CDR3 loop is CASSYLVSGSEAFF. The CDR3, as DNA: TGTGCCAGCAGTTACCTCGTGTCGGGGTCTGAAGCTTTCTTT.

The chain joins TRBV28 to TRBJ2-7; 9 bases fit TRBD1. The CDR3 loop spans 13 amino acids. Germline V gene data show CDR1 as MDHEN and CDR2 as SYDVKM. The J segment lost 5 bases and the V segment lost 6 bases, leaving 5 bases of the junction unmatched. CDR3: CASSRTGVHEQYF. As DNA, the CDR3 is TGTGCCAGCAGCCGGACAGGGGTCCACGAGCAGTACTTC.